These 30 T cell receptor beta chains were sequenced from one sample in a study of shared clonotypes between healthy human individuals. Repertoires were generated with immunoSEQ multiplex PCR, while TCRdb's copy carries only in-frame clones and drops some. Of around 980,000 clones in the sample, around 82% were seen once. Sequencing was done on a sample of memory CD4+ T cells from PBMCs. Subset described: CD45RA-negative fraction. These receptor sequences come from a man aged 18 to 29 in good health. Some clones in this sample may be carry-over from other donors' samples.

The genes are TRBV2 and TRBJ2-7; TRBD2 agrees at 9 bases. This CDR3 region has 14 residues. J gave up 7 bases and V 3 bases, and 7 bases lay outside the gene matches. Germline V gene lookup returns CDR1 SNHLY and CDR2 FYNNEI. The CDR3 nucleotides read TGTGCCAGCAGTGACTTAGCGGGAGTTGGTGAGCAGTACTTC. Amino acids: CASSDLAGVGEQYF.

The chain joins TRBV9 to TRBJ2-1, with D possibly TRBD2 on 5 matching bases. Germline V gives CDR1 SGDLS, CDR2 YYNGEE. This CDR3 contains 14 residues. The chain's CDR3 is CFPRSRRAYNEQFF. CDR3 DNA: TGTTTTCCCCGTTCAAGGCGGGCCTACAATGAGCAGTTCTTC. Based on the CDR3 plus reference TRBV9 and TRBJ2-1, the full variable domain is DSGVTQTPKHLITATGQRVTLRCSPRSGDLSVYWYQQSLDQGLQFLIQYYNGEERAKGNILERFSAQQFPDLHSELNLSSLELGDSALYFCFPRSRRAYNEQFFGPGTRLTVL.

The gene calls are TRBV2 and TRBJ1-3, with unresolved D. Trimming shortened V by 8 bases and J by 3 bases, and 11 bases separated the two germline ends. This CDR3 contains 13 residues. CDR1 and CDR2 from the germline V gene are SNHLY and FYNNEI. CDR3 sequence (DNA): TGTGCCAGCGCAGAAGAGAGTGGAAACACCATATATTTT. Amino acid sequence: CASAEESGNTIYF.

This chain joins TRBV18 and TRBJ2-5, with TRBD1 matching 8 bases. Germline loops: CDR1 KGHSH, CDR2 LQKENI. The CDR3 runs 15 residues. V shed 2 bases, J shed 5 bases, and the junction held 7 bases outside the gene matches. CDR3 residues: CASSPGTGWGETQYF. The CDR3 bases are TGTGCCAGCTCACCAGGGACAGGATGGGGGGAGACCCAGTACTTC.

Turning to this clone: Its ends do not fully match the called genes, so a read error is possible. V and J are TRBV6-6 and TRBJ2-5; TRBD1 agrees at 9 bases. The CDR3 has 15 residues. CDR1 MNHNY and CDR2 SVGAGI come from the germline V gene (reference sequence). DNA for the CDR3: TGTGCCAGCAGTCAATGGGACAGGGAGGCTATGGTGCTTGACTTC. Its translation is CASSQWDREAMVLDF.

The chain uses TRBV10-1 and TRBJ1-1, with D unresolved. The CDR3 contains 16 residues. The V end was cut by 0 bases, the J end by 0 bases, with 11 bases between. Looked up from germline, CDR1 is WNHNN and CDR2 is SYGVQD (reference sequence). The CDR3 DNA follows: TGCGCCAGCAGTGAGTCCCGGGGAGTTATGAACACTGAAGCTTTCTTT. Translation gives CASSESRGVMNTEAFF.

This clone has a single count. The V and J genes are TRBV5-1 and TRBJ2-3; no definite D call. Trimming took 4 bases from V and 6 from J, leaving 12 bases between them. The length of the CDR3 is 13 residues. Per the germline V gene, CDR1 is SGHRS and CDR2 is YFSETQ. Written as DNA, the CDR3 is TGCGCCAGCAGCAAGGGCCCCCGGGATACGCAGTATTTT. This sequence encodes CASSKGPRDTQYF.

CDR3 bases: TGTGCCAGCAGTAAAGGACAGGCCTTGCTCTGGGACGAGCAGTACTTC. Its translation is CASSKGQALLWDEQYF. V usage is TRBV6-1 and J usage is TRBJ2-7; 7 positions match TRBD1. V lost 5 bases and J lost 5; bases outside the gene matches: 15. The CDR3 length is 16 residues. Germline values: CDR1 MNHNS, CDR2 SASEGT.

This clone was counted ten times or more. DNA for the CDR3: TGTGCCAGCAGTGAGGGGGGGATGGGCACTGAAGCTTTCTTT. Translated, it gives CASSEGGMGTEAFF. V and J are TRBV28 and TRBJ1-1; D might be TRBD1 (6 bases). The CDR3 has 14 residues. The germline CDR1 and CDR2 sequences are MDHEN and SYDVKM. The V end was cut by 5 bases, the J end by 4 bases, with 14 bases between. Together with reference TRBV28 and TRBJ1-1, the CDR3 gives the full variable domain: DVKVTQSSRYLVKRTGEKVFLECVQDMDHENMFWYRQDPGLGLRLIYFSYDVKMKEKGDIPEGYSVSREKKERFSLILESASTNQTSMYLCASSEGGMGTEAFFGQGTRLTVV.

The rearrangement uses TRBV29-1 and TRBJ2-7, with D perhaps given as TRBD1 or TRBD2 (6 bases each). CDR3 size: 14 residues. Germline V gene data show CDR1 as SQVTM and CDR2 as ANQGSEA. V lost 6 bases, J lost 4 bases, and 19 bases lay in between. The CDR3 here is CSVARGGGQYEQYF. The CDR3 region has the DNA TGCAGCGTCGCCCGGGGTGGGGGGCAGTACGAGCAGTACTTC.

The chain couples TRBV25-1 to TRBJ2-7; D might be TRBD1 or TRBD2, each matching 5 bases. CDR1 MGHDK and CDR2 SYGVNS come from the germline V gene. The V end lost 6 bases, the J end lost 5 bases, and 14 bases lay between the germline ends. The CDR3 covers 13 residues. The DNA for the CDR3 is TGTGCCAGCAGGGGACCTTCCAGGGACGAGCAGTACTTC. This translates into CASRGPSRDEQYF.

The chain couples TRBV10-3 to TRBJ2-3; D is unresolved. Deletions cut 5 bases from V and 4 bases from J, with 16 bases between. Germline CDR1 reads ENHRY; CDR2 reads SYGVKD. The CDR3 loop spans 15 amino acids. As DNA, the CDR3 is TGTGCCATCAGTAATTTCGGCGAGTCGGCAGATACGCAGTATTTT. It specifies CAISNFGESADTQYF.

This sequence joins TRBV18 and TRBJ2-7; 8 positions agree with TRBD1. The CDR3 is 15 residues long. J was trimmed by 3 bases and V by 6 bases; bases with no gene match: 10. The germline CDR1 and CDR2 sequences are KGHSH and LQKENI. The CDR3 DNA reads TGTGCCAGCTCTCCCCAGGGGGCCATCGACTACGAGCAGTACTTC. This encodes CASSPQGAIDYEQYF. Filled out from reference TRBV18 and TRBJ2-7, the complete variable domain reads NAGVMQNPRHLVRRRGQEARLRCSPMKGHSHVYWYRQLPEEGLKFMVYLQKENIIDESGMPKERFSAEFPKEGPSILRIQQVVRGDSAAYFCASSPQGAIDYEQYFGPGTRLTVT.

This chain links TRBV20-1 with TRBJ2-3; 7 bases agree with TRBD1. Trimming at V came to 5 bases and at J to 7 bases, leaving 3 bases not matched to a gene. CDR1 and CDR2 from the germline V gene are DFQATT and SNEGSKA (reference sequence). This CDR3 has 11 amino acids. The CDR3 DNA is TGCAGTGCTCACAGGGGAAATACGCAGTATTTT. Translated: CSAHRGNTQYF.

The V call is TRBV7-8, the J call TRBJ1-2; 8 bases map to TRBD1. V lost 5 bases, J lost 4 bases, and 6 bases stayed unmatched. The CDR3 extends over 14 amino acids. Looked up from germline, CDR1 is SGHVS and CDR2 is FQNEAQ. The CDR3 bases are TGTGCCAGCAGCCCCGGACAGGGACCCTATGGCTACACCTTC. As protein: CASSPGQGPYGYTF.

The rearrangement links TRBV7-2 to TRBJ1-4; no definite D call. Looked up from germline, CDR1 is SGHTA and CDR2 is FQGNSA. With 1 base removed from V and 8 bases from J, the gap between germline ends came to 5 bases. The CDR3 is made up of 12 amino acids. In DNA form, the CDR3 reads TGTGCCAGCAGCTTAGGGCCCGAAAAACTGTTTTTT. It specifies CASSLGPEKLFF.

Points on this clone: The junction does not match germline at one end; this may be a read error. In the same sample, other DNA sequences code for this CDR3. The chain couples TRBV10-3 to TRBJ2-2; D unresolved. This CDR3 has 13 amino acids. CDR1 is ENHRY and CDR2 is SYGVKD in the germline V gene. The CDR3 nucleotides read TGTGCCATCAGTCCCCCGAATACCGGGGAGCTGTTTTTT. It specifies CAISPPNTGELFF.

The rearrangement joins TRBV11-2 to TRBJ2-4; D ambiguous. Germline CDR1 SGHAT, CDR2 FQNNGV. The CDR3 length is 13 residues. The V and J ends lost 4 bases and 6 bases respectively, with 10 bases between them. The chain's CDR3 is CASSSPGSNIQYF. The CDR3 nucleotides read TGTGCCAGCAGCTCGCCAGGATCAAACATTCAGTACTTC.

CDR3 in amino acids: CASSSPSGSSYNEQFF. CDR3 DNA: TGTGCCAGCAGCAGCCCTAGCGGGAGCTCCTACAATGAGCAGTTCTTC. The chain joins TRBV9 to TRBJ2-1; 10 bases fit TRBD2. With 4 bases clipped from V and 0 bases from J, the junction kept 4 bases outside the gene matches. Germline loops: CDR1 SGDLS, CDR2 YYNGEE. This CDR3 region has 16 residues.

The CDR3 nucleotides read TGTGCCAGCAGCCAAGACGACGGGAGGGCCCCGGCGCAGTATTTT. As protein: CASSQDDGRAPAQYF. V usage is TRBV4-2 and J usage is TRBJ2-3; 8 positions match TRBD2. Trimming cost V 0 bases and J 10 bases; bases outside gene matches: 9. The CDR3 is 15 amino acids. Germline V CDR1 and CDR2: LGHNA, YNFKEQ.

This clone turned up a few times. A much more abundant neighbour one base away suggests this may be a read error. Other DNA sequences of this sample code for an identical CDR3. The CDR3 nucleotides read TGTGCCAGCAGCTTAGGACAGAACACCGGGGAGCTGTTTTTT. Protein sequence: CASSLGQNTGELFF. The chain uses TRBV11-2 and TRBJ2-2; no clear D gene. This CDR3 has 14 residues. Germline V CDR1 and CDR2: SGHAT, FQNNGV. V lost 1 base to trimming and J lost 1 base, with 4 bases between them.

This clone has at least ten counts. This chain joins TRBV7-2 and TRBJ2-7; 10 bases match TRBD1. J gave up 4 bases and V 8 bases, and 11 bases lay outside the gene matches. The CDR3 extends over 15 amino acids. CDR1 SGHTA and CDR2 FQGNSA come from the germline V gene. In nucleotides, the CDR3 is TGTGCCAGCCAGGAACCGGGACAGGGGTTGTACGAGCAGTACTTC. Translating it yields CASQEPGQGLYEQYF.

This clone showed up just once. The chain's CDR3 is CASSFGHGNEKLFF. Written as DNA, the CDR3 is TGCGCCAGCAGCTTTGGTCACGGAAATGAAAAACTGTTTTTT. V usage is TRBV5-1 and J usage is TRBJ1-4, with unresolved D. The germline V and J ends were trimmed by 2 bases and 5 bases, with 10 bases remaining between them. The CDR3 totals 14 residues. Germline CDR1 is SGHRS and CDR2 is YFSETQ.

The chain carries TRBV7-8 and TRBJ2-1, with D unresolved. The length of the CDR3 is 13 residues. The germline gives CDR1 SGHVS, CDR2 FQNEAQ. V lost 5 bases and J lost 6, with 11 bases in between. In nucleotides, the CDR3 is TGTGCCAGCAGCGATGGAGATCCCAATGAGCAGTTCTTC. Its translation: CASSDGDPNEQFF.

The rearrangement links TRBV6-1 to TRBJ1-5; D remains unclear. Trimming stripped 1 base from V and 4 bases from J, with 14 bases between. The CDR3 totals 16 residues. Germline V CDR1 and CDR2: MNHNS, SASEGT. The CDR3 sequence: CASSEGAHRNNQPQHF. The CDR3 nucleotides are TGTGCCAGCAGTGAAGGGGCTCATCGCAATAATCAGCCCCAGCATTTT.

The chain links TRBV30 to TRBJ2-5, with D tentatively TRBD1 or TRBD2 (5 bases each). The DNA matches TRBJ2-7 better at its end, which makes the J call doubtful. The CDR3 runs to 15 residues. Germline loops: CDR1 GTSNPN, CDR2 SVGIG (reference sequence). The CDR3: CAWSAGRARPYEQYF. The CDR3 nucleotides are TGTGCCTGGAGTGCGGGGCGCGCCAGGCCCTACGAGCAGTACTTC.

This clone has only one observation. The V call is TRBV5-1, the J call TRBJ1-1; maybe TRBD1 (6 bases). The V gene lost 0 bases and the J gene lost 4 bases, with 10 bases spanning the gap. Germline V gene sequence: CDR1 SGHRS, CDR2 YFSETQ. The CDR3 has 14 amino acids. Here the CDR3 DNA reads TGCGCCAGCAGCTTGGCCAGGGGAGTCACTGAAGCTTTCTTT. It translates to CASSLARGVTEAFF.

The chain links TRBV6-1 to TRBJ2-7; D call uncertain. The CDR3 totals 15 residues. CDR1 and CDR2 from the germline V gene are MNHNS and SASEGT. Trimming stripped 5 bases from V and 0 bases from J, with 14 bases between. Written as DNA, the CDR3 is TGTGCCAGCAGTCCCACCAGCGCGAGCTCCTACGAGCAGTACTTC. It encodes CASSPTSASSYEQYF.

The chain links TRBV6-1 to TRBJ2-3, with D maybe TRBD2 (7 bases). CDR3 length: 15 residues. V lost 2 bases, J lost 5 bases, and 14 bases lay in between. The germline V gene encodes CDR1 MNHNS and CDR2 SASEGT. CDR3 nucleotide sequence: TGTGCCAGCAGTGAATTCGGGGGGCGAGGAGATACGCAGTATTTT. Its protein is CASSEFGGRGDTQYF.

The V and J genes are TRBV2 and TRBJ2-1; tentatively, D is TRBD2 (5 bases). The CDR3 length is 14 residues. The germline gives CDR1 SNHLY, CDR2 FYNNEI. V was pared by 7 bases and J by 3 bases, with 13 bases between. This chain's CDR3 is CASMQDGNYNEQFF. The CDR3 region has the DNA TGTGCCAGCATGCAGGACGGGAACTACAATGAGCAGTTCTTC.